The rows below give T cell receptor beta chains drawn from one sample of a study of blood T cell repertoires in COVID-19. Sequencing used immunoSEQ multiplex PCR; TCRdb keeps in-frame clones, though not all of them. The sample consists of under 450,000 clones, around 86% of them appearing once. Sequencing was performed on PBMCs or T cells enriched from blood (not recorded which). Receptors were obtained from a woman aged 45-59 years who had recovered from COVID-19. CDR3s include the opening cysteine and the closing phenylalanine or tryptophan. The D gene is left open where the match is weak. The size entry is marked missing in some rows and otherwise reads once, few, many or a size class.

d_gene: -; abundance: -; v_gene: TRBV11-2; j_gene: TRBJ1-1; CDR3nt: TGTGCCAGCAGCTTTGGGCGGTCTTCGGGGGGAGCTGAAGCTTTCTTT; CDR3aa: CASSFGRSSGGAEAFF
d_gene: -; abundance: once; v_gene: TRBV4-3; j_gene: TRBJ1-2; CDR3nt: TGCGCCAGCAGCCAAGATTTTCTCGGGGACTATGGCTACACCTTC; CDR3aa: CASSQDFLGDYGYTF
d_gene: TRBD2; abundance: -; v_gene: TRBV3-1/TRBV3-2; j_gene: TRBJ2-3; CDR3nt: TGTGCCAGCAGCCACGGTGTGGGGACTAGCACAAATACGCAGTATTTT; CDR3aa: CASSHGVGTSTNTQYF
d_gene: TRBD1; abundance: -; v_gene: TRBV6-4; j_gene: TRBJ1-2; CDR3nt: TGTGCCAGCAGTCCCGGGACAGGGTTAGGCTACACCTTC; CDR3aa: CASSPGTGLGYTF
d_gene: TRBD1; abundance: -; v_gene: TRBV5-4; j_gene: TRBJ1-2; CDR3nt: TGTGCCAGCAGCTGGGACAGGGGGGGTACAAGCTATGGCTACACCTTC; CDR3aa: CASSWDRGGTSYGYTF
d_gene: TRBD2; abundance: -; v_gene: TRBV10-1; j_gene: TRBJ2-5; CDR3nt: TGCGCCAGCACCCAGACCGGATCGGGACTAGCGGGGGTGAATGGAGAGACCCAGTACTTC; CDR3aa: CASTQTGSGLAGVNGETQYF
d_gene: -; abundance: -; v_gene: TRBV14; j_gene: TRBJ1-1; CDR3nt: TGTGCCAGCAGCCAAGAAGACCGGGGGGCTTTCTTT; CDR3aa: CASSQEDRGAFF
d_gene: -; abundance: once; v_gene: TRBV11-2; j_gene: TRBJ1-1; CDR3nt: TGTGCCAGCAGCTTAGTTCCAGGGGCGGTTGAAGCTTTCTTT; CDR3aa: CASSLVPGAVEAFF
d_gene: -; abundance: -; v_gene: TRBV5-4; j_gene: TRBJ2-7; CDR3nt: TGTGCCAGCAGCTTGGCGACTAGCTACGAGCAGTACTTC; CDR3aa: CASSLATSYEQYF
d_gene: TRBD1; abundance: -; v_gene: TRBV4-1; j_gene: TRBJ2-1; CDR3nt: TGCGCCAGCAGCCAAGATACCGGGACAGGGGCTAGCTCCTACAATGAGCAGTTCTTC; CDR3aa: CASSQDTGTGASSYNEQFF
d_gene: TRBD1; abundance: -; v_gene: TRBV6-5; j_gene: TRBJ1-2; CDR3nt: TGTGCCAGCAGTTACCACAAGGACAGGGGGGATGGCTACACCTTC; CDR3aa: CASSYHKDRGDGYTF
d_gene: TRBD1; abundance: once; v_gene: TRBV19; j_gene: TRBJ1-1; CDR3nt: TGTGCCAGTAGTACAGGGGGCAGGACTGAAGCTTTCTTT; CDR3aa: CASSTGGRTEAFF
d_gene: -; abundance: once; v_gene: TRBV9; j_gene: TRBJ2-1; CDR3nt: TGTGCCAGCAGCGTAGGAGGGGAGGCTCGACGCACATACAATGAGCAGTTCTTC; CDR3aa: CASSVGGEARRTYNEQFF
d_gene: TRBD1; abundance: few; v_gene: TRBV9; j_gene: TRBJ1-1; CDR3nt: TGTGCCAGCAGCGTAGATAGCAGGGGGACTGAAGCTTTCTTT; CDR3aa: CASSVDSRGTEAFF
d_gene: -; abundance: -; v_gene: TRBV13; j_gene: TRBJ2-7; CDR3nt: TGTGCCAGCAGCCCCTCCCCAGGCTACGAGCAGTACTTC; CDR3aa: CASSPSPGYEQYF
d_gene: -; abundance: -; v_gene: TRBV6-2/TRBV6-3; j_gene: TRBJ1-2; CDR3nt: TGTGCCAGCAGTTTACAGGGACTAGGCTACACCTTC; CDR3aa: CASSLQGLGYTF
d_gene: TRBD1; abundance: few; v_gene: TRBV5-1; j_gene: TRBJ1-2; CDR3nt: TGCGCCAGCAGCTCGGGACAGGGGGCCTATGGCTACACCTTC; CDR3aa: CASSSGQGAYGYTF
d_gene: TRBD1; abundance: -; v_gene: TRBV7-2; j_gene: TRBJ1-2; CDR3nt: TGTGCCAGCAGCGCGAGGGGGCTCGCCTATGGCTACACCTTC; CDR3aa: CASSARGLAYGYTF
d_gene: -; abundance: -; v_gene: TRBV19; j_gene: TRBJ1-6; CDR3nt: TGTGCCAGTAGCGGACGGGAAACTTATAATTCACCCCTCCACTTT; CDR3aa: CASSGRETYNSPLHF
d_gene: -; abundance: -; v_gene: TRBV5-1; j_gene: TRBJ1-3; CDR3nt: TGCGCCAGCAGCTTGGAGTTTCTGGCTAGCACAAGAGGAAACACCATATATTTT; CDR3aa: CASSLEFLASTRGNTIYF
d_gene: -; abundance: -; v_gene: TRBV7-3; j_gene: TRBJ1-2; CDR3nt: TGTGCCAGCAGCCAGGAGGACGGCTATGGCTACACCTTC; CDR3aa: CASSQEDGYGYTF
d_gene: -; abundance: -; v_gene: TRBV21-1; j_gene: TRBJ1-2; CDR3nt: TGTGCCAGCAGCAAAGGGTCATCCCCCTACCATCCTGGCTACACCTTC; CDR3aa: CASSKGSSPYHPGYTF
d_gene: -; abundance: once; v_gene: TRBV3-1/TRBV3-2; j_gene: TRBJ2-1; CDR3nt: TGTGCCAGCAGCGTTGGAGTAGCGGACAATGAGCAGTTCTTC; CDR3aa: CASSVGVADNEQFF
d_gene: TRBD2; abundance: few; v_gene: TRBV5-6; j_gene: TRBJ2-7; CDR3nt: TGTGCCAGCAGCTCAAGCCCCGCGGCGGGAGGTGAGCAGTACTTC; CDR3aa: CASSSSPAAGGEQYF
d_gene: -; abundance: -; v_gene: TRBV15; j_gene: TRBJ2-3; CDR3nt: TGTGCCACCAGCCCCACCGGGTCGAGCACAGATACGCAGTATTTT; CDR3aa: CATSPTGSSTDTQYF
d_gene: TRBD2; abundance: -; v_gene: TRBV3-1/TRBV3-2; j_gene: TRBJ2-2; CDR3nt: TGTGCCAGCAGCCATGTGGCGGGGGGCGTCACCGGGGAGCTGTTTTTT; CDR3aa: CASSHVAGGVTGELFF
d_gene: -; abundance: -; v_gene: TRBV19; j_gene: TRBJ2-6; CDR3nt: TGTGCCAGTAGTAGCATCCGGGTCCTCTCTGGGGCCAACGTCCTGACTTTC; CDR3aa: CASSSIRVLSGANVLTF
d_gene: -; abundance: -; v_gene: TRBV9; j_gene: TRBJ2-2; CDR3nt: TGTGCCAGCAGCGTAGCGGCGGGGTCGAACACCGGGGAGCTGTTTTTT; CDR3aa: CASSVAAGSNTGELFF
d_gene: TRBD2; abundance: few; v_gene: TRBV9; j_gene: TRBJ2-3; CDR3nt: TGTGCCAGCAGCCCCGGACTAGCGGGCATCACAGATACGCAGTATTTT; CDR3aa: CASSPGLAGITDTQYF
d_gene: -; abundance: -; v_gene: TRBV2; j_gene: TRBJ2-2; CDR3nt: TGTGCCAGCAGTGCCCAGCGATTGAACACCGGGGAGCTGTTTTTT; CDR3aa: CASSAQRLNTGELFF
d_gene: -; abundance: -; v_gene: TRBV18; j_gene: TRBJ2-3; CDR3nt: TGTGCCAGCTCACCAGTGACAGGAAGCACAGATACGCAGTATTTT; CDR3aa: CASSPVTGSTDTQYF
d_gene: -; abundance: -; v_gene: TRBV4-2; j_gene: TRBJ1-4; CDR3nt: TGTGCCAGCACCCAACGGCAGGGGAGAGGCTCGTACGAAAAACTGTTTTTT; CDR3aa: CASTQRQGRGSYEKLFF
d_gene: -; abundance: -; v_gene: TRBV5-4; j_gene: TRBJ1-1; CDR3nt: TGTGCCAGCAATACAGAAGTAGCGACTGAAGCTTTCTTT; CDR3aa: CASNTEVATEAFF
d_gene: -; abundance: -; v_gene: TRBV19; j_gene: TRBJ1-3; CDR3nt: TGTGCCAGTATTGGAGGGGACTCTGGAAACACCATATATTTT; CDR3aa: CASIGGDSGNTIYF
d_gene: TRBD1; abundance: -; v_gene: TRBV5-6; j_gene: TRBJ1-2; CDR3nt: TGTGCCAGCAGCGGGGGGACAGGGGCTAACTATGGCTACACCTTC; CDR3aa: CASSGGTGANYGYTF
d_gene: TRBD1; abundance: -; v_gene: TRBV29-1; j_gene: TRBJ1-2; CDR3nt: TGCAGCGTTGAGGGGTGGGATCAGGGGGCTAAGGGCTACACCTTC; CDR3aa: CSVEGWDQGAKGYTF
d_gene: TRBD1; abundance: -; v_gene: TRBV29-1; j_gene: TRBJ1-2; CDR3nt: TGCAGCGTTTCCGGACAGGGAGTTTGGGGCTACACCTTC; CDR3aa: CSVSGQGVWGYTF
d_gene: TRBD1; abundance: -; v_gene: TRBV7-2; j_gene: TRBJ1-3; CDR3nt: TGTGCCAGCAGCTTAGGTCCCACAGGGGTAACTGGAAACACCATATATTTT; CDR3aa: CASSLGPTGVTGNTIYF
d_gene: -; abundance: once; v_gene: TRBV29-1; j_gene: TRBJ1-1; CDR3nt: TGCAGCGTCAAACTTACCGCTGAAGCTTTCTTT; CDR3aa: CSVKLTAEAFF
d_gene: -; abundance: -; v_gene: TRBV7-9; j_gene: TRBJ1-3; CDR3nt: TGTGCCAGCAGTACCGGCGGGGGGGAAAGAAACACCATATATTTT; CDR3aa: CASSTGGGERNTIYF
d_gene: TRBD1; abundance: -; v_gene: TRBV7-2; j_gene: TRBJ1-1; CDR3nt: TGTGCCAGCAGCGCCAGACAGGGTGGGAGTGAAGCTTTCTTT; CDR3aa: CASSARQGGSEAFF
d_gene: -; abundance: -; v_gene: TRBV6-5; j_gene: TRBJ2-2; CDR3nt: TGTGCCAGCAGTTACGCGTCCCCTTTGAACACCGGGGAGCTGTTTTTT; CDR3aa: CASSYASPLNTGELFF
d_gene: -; abundance: -; v_gene: TRBV15; j_gene: TRBJ1-3; CDR3nt: TGTGCCACCAGCAGAGGAACAGGGTTCAGGGGCGGAAACACCATATATTTT; CDR3aa: CATSRGTGFRGGNTIYF
d_gene: TRBD1; abundance: once; v_gene: TRBV18; j_gene: TRBJ1-5; CDR3nt: TGTGCCAGCTCACCATCAGGGGGCAGAAATCAGCCCCAGCATTTT; CDR3aa: CASSPSGGRNQPQHF
d_gene: TRBD2; abundance: -; v_gene: TRBV5-4; j_gene: TRBJ2-1; CDR3nt: TGTGCCAGCAGCAGACTAGCGGGGCCACACAATGAGCAGTTCTTC; CDR3aa: CASSRLAGPHNEQFF
d_gene: -; abundance: -; v_gene: TRBV7-3; j_gene: TRBJ2-6; CDR3nt: TGTGCCAGCAGCTTAACTCCCGGACAGCTCTCTGGGGCCAACGTCCTGACTTTC; CDR3aa: CASSLTPGQLSGANVLTF
d_gene: -; abundance: -; v_gene: TRBV6-1; j_gene: TRBJ1-1; CDR3nt: TGTGCCAGCAGTGAATACGGGAGTGTCACTGAAGCTTTCTTT; CDR3aa: CASSEYGSVTEAFF
d_gene: -; abundance: -; v_gene: TRBV2; j_gene: TRBJ2-5; CDR3nt: TGTGCCAGCAAAAGAGAAGAGACCCAGTACTTC; CDR3aa: CASKREETQYF
d_gene: -; abundance: -; v_gene: TRBV4-1; j_gene: TRBJ1-1; CDR3nt: TGCGCCAGCAGCCCTGCGACCCAGGTCAGCACTGAAGCTTTCTTT; CDR3aa: CASSPATQVSTEAFF
d_gene: -; abundance: -; v_gene: TRBV6-5; j_gene: TRBJ1-1; CDR3nt: TGTGCCAGCACCGCTAAGACTGAAGCTTTCTTT; CDR3aa: CASTAKTEAFF
d_gene: -; abundance: -; v_gene: TRBV27; j_gene: TRBJ1-3; CDR3nt: TGTGCCAGCAGTTTATCCACAGTGACAGGTCACTCTGGAAACACCATATATTTT; CDR3aa: CASSLSTVTGHSGNTIYF
d_gene: TRBD1; abundance: -; v_gene: TRBV7-2; j_gene: TRBJ1-6; CDR3nt: TGTGCCAGCAGCCCGAGCCTGGGACAGGTCGGGGGGCCCCTCCACTTT; CDR3aa: CASSPSLGQVGGPLHF
d_gene: -; abundance: -; v_gene: TRBV9; j_gene: TRBJ2-2; CDR3nt: TGTGCCAGCAGCGAATCCACAGGGACCGGGGAGCTGTTTTTT; CDR3aa: CASSESTGTGELFF
d_gene: -; abundance: -; v_gene: TRBV5-1; j_gene: TRBJ1-2; CDR3nt: TGCGCCAGCAGCCCGAGGACAGCTCTTAACTATGGCTACACCTTC; CDR3aa: CASSPRTALNYGYTF
d_gene: -; abundance: -; v_gene: TRBV7-2; j_gene: TRBJ1-2; CDR3nt: TGTGCCAGCAGGCTGGTCGGGAGCTATGGCTACACCTTC; CDR3aa: CASRLVGSYGYTF